This T cell receptor beta chain emerged from a study of T cell responses to AZD1222 COVID-19 vaccine (dated by TCRdb to the early 2020s). About the full investigation: AZD1222 recipients given second doses at about 4 weeks or at about 12 weeks were pooled, since spike-specific TCR depth and breadth were not found to differ between the two schedules. A total of around 240 trial participants underwent TCR sequencing, of whom roughly 210 had received two doses of AZD1222 and about 26 had received two doses of the MenACWY control vaccine. Trial participants were enrolled into age subgroups of 18-55, 56-69 and 70-plus years, which contained around 150, 29 and 61 TCR-sequenced participants, respectively.

Findings and caveats that apply to the study as a whole: No day 14 peak-response samples were available, so repertoires were characterized only after the peak T cell response. After two AZD1222 doses, both the breadth and the depth of spike-specific TCRs were significantly higher than at day 0 and than in MenACWY recipients. In the small 56-69-year group, the increase in depth fell short of significance, most likely because of low power. Participants were mostly white British, with more females than males. The authors suggested clonal diversity may have been underestimated. Conclusions about previously exposed vaccinees were limited because only 5 or 6 AZD1222 recipients were SARS-CoV-2 seropositive at baseline. Reportedly, close to half of the unique spike-specific TCRs recognized epitopes lying outside the regions that are mutated in the B.1.351 and B.1.1.7 variants. CD4 TCRs associated with the vaccine covered the entire spike protein, and the dominant responses were in regions 160-218 and 743-854.

Regarding this clone: Its antigen is currently not known. Base qualities are not recorded, but no much larger clone differs from it by a single base.

The CDR3 starts with the cysteine, ends with the phenylalanine, and has 20 residues. Only CDR3 DNA is held: 60 bases, read in frame from base 1. The junction shows trimming of 4 bases on V and 0 bases on J, and the gene matches do not reach 17 bases of it. CDR1 SGDLS and CDR2 YYNGEE are derived from the germline V gene. Taken with the paper, the label for time point translates to: baseline before first vaccination. Vaccinee samples came from UK trials COV001 and COV002, including a single-blind randomized controlled phase 2/3 trial of AZD1222 (ChAdOx1 nCoV-19) in healthy adults. For TCRbeta chain sequencing, PBMC samples were collected from trial participants at day 0 and at day 28 after the second dose. The CDR3 regions of human TCRbeta chains were analyzed by immunosequencing. In the source study's methods: TCRs in the repertoires were compared against a reference library of SARS-CoV-2-specific TCRs that had been generated with the MIRA antigen-specificity platform. Breadth was defined as the fraction of unique TCRs that were SARS-CoV-2-associated. Depth was defined as the fraction of total T cells that were SARS-CoV-2-associated. Using the MIRA data, each spike-specific TCR was mapped to the spike region that the TCR reacts to and placed in a CD4 or CD8 class. Log10-transformed breadth and depth values were compared by one-way ANOVA with Sidak's multiple comparisons tests. Sourced from immuneACCESS, this table was stored by TCRdb with only in-frame sequences that have V and J called. A share of the clones is absent; for the studies checked, an unresolved V gene accounts for under half, and the remainder has no known explanation. That table furnishes V, J and clone size, whereas the DNA furnished D and trimming. This sample comprises roughly 180,000 clones, around 92% of them detected only once. The top ten clones comprise roughly a tenth of the sample.

The V and J segments used are TRBV9 and TRBJ2-1; 9 junctional bases match TRBD2. This clonotype was obtained from an adult in good health. The source material was peripheral blood, sampled on day 0 of AZD1222 vaccination. The DNA sequence is given as TGTGCCAGCAGCACCGATTTTACTAGCGGGCGACACAGCTCCTACAATGAGCAGTTCTTC. This codes for CASSTDFTSGRHSSYNEQFF.